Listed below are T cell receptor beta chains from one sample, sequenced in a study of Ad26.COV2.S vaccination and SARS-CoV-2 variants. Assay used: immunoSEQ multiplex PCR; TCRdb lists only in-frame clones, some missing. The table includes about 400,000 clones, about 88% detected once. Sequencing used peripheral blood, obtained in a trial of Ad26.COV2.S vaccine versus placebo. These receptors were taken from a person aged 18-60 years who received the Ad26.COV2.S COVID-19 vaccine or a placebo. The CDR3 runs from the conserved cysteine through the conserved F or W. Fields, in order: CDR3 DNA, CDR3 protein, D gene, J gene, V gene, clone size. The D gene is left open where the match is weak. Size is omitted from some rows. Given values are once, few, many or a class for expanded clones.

TGTGCCATTCCTCTTAGCGGGGGGATCTCCGACGGGGCCAACGTCCTGACTTTC CAIPLSGGISDGANVLTF TRBD2 TRBJ2-6 TRBV10-3 -
TGTGCCAGTAGTGTGAACCAGGGGTCCAACTCTGGAAACACCATATATTTT CASSVNQGSNSGNTIYF - TRBJ1-3 TRBV19 -
TGTGCCAGCGGGTCATATGAGCAGTTCTTC CASGSYEQFF - TRBJ2-1 TRBV12-3/TRBV12-4 -
TGTGCCAGCAAGGCAGGAGACGAAGTAGGAAACACCATATATTTT CASKAGDEVGNTIYF - TRBJ1-3 TRBV27 -
TGTGCCAGCAGTGAGGAGGGGGACAGCGCCCTCGAGCAGTACTTC CASSEEGDSALEQYF - TRBJ2-7 TRBV25-1 -
TGTGCCAGTAGTTTCCGACAGTACGGCGGCACTGAAGCTTTCTTT CASSFRQYGGTEAFF - TRBJ1-1 TRBV19 -
TGTGCCAGCAGTGACGAAGGACAGTCACATTACAATGAGCAGTTCTTC CASSDEGQSHYNEQFF - TRBJ2-1 TRBV2 -
TGTGCCAGTAGAGGACAACCTAATTCACCCCTCCACTTT CASRGQPNSPLHF - TRBJ1-6 TRBV19 -
TGTGCCAGCAGTTTTATATCTCAAGAGACCCAGTACTTC CASSFISQETQYF - TRBJ2-5 TRBV12-3/TRBV12-4 -
TGTGCCAGCAGTGAAGCGCTTAGGACGAGGGAAGCTTTCTTT CASSEALRTREAFF - TRBJ1-1 TRBV6-1 -
TGTGCCAGCAGCCCCGGGACAGGGACAAACTATGGCTACACCTTC CASSPGTGTNYGYTF TRBD1 TRBJ1-2 TRBV27 -
TGCGCCAGCAGTGAGTCGACGACAGGGACCTACGAGCAGTACTTC CASSESTTGTYEQYF TRBD1 TRBJ2-7 TRBV10-1 -
TGTGCCAGCAGACCCAGGGGGGGGGCCCTTAATGAGCAGTTCTTC CASRPRGGALNEQFF - TRBJ2-1 TRBV7-8 once
TGTGCCAGCATACGCATGAACACTGAAGCTTTCTTT CASIRMNTEAFF - TRBJ1-1 TRBV2 -
TGTGCCAGTAGTATGGATAAGAGGACACTTAATCAGCCCCAGCATTTT CASSMDKRTLNQPQHF - TRBJ1-5 TRBV19 once
TGCGCCAGCAGCTTGGGTGTAGCCAAAAACATTCAGTACTTC CASSLGVAKNIQYF - TRBJ2-4 TRBV5-1 -
TGTGCCAGTAGTATAGACAGTCCTAGCAATCAGCCCCAGCATTTT CASSIDSPSNQPQHF - TRBJ1-5 TRBV19 -
TGTGCCAGCAGTCGGAGGGGCGATAGCAATCAGCCCCAGCATTTT CASSRRGDSNQPQHF - TRBJ1-5 TRBV27 -
TGTGCCAGCAGTTTAGAACTGGGCCCTCATTACACCTTC CASSLELGPHYTF - TRBJ1-2 TRBV12-3/TRBV12-4 -
TGTGCCAGCAGTAAACTCCCTCGCTCTGGGGCCAACGTCCTGACTTTC CASSKLPRSGANVLTF - TRBJ2-6 TRBV27 -
TGTGCCAGCAGCTTTATCCTTGAGGAGACCCAGTACTTC CASSFILEETQYF - TRBJ2-5 TRBV5-5 -
TGTGCCAGCAGCCAAGTTCCACAGGGAGTCTACGAGCAGTACTTC CASSQVPQGVYEQYF - TRBJ2-7 TRBV3-1/TRBV3-2 -
TGCGCCAGCAGCTTGGAAATCCGGGCTAACTATGGCTACACCTTC CASSLEIRANYGYTF - TRBJ1-2 TRBV5-1 -
TGCGCCAGCAGTGAGGGACAGGGGGAGGCCTACGAGCAGTACTTC CASSEGQGEAYEQYF TRBD1 TRBJ2-7 TRBV10-1 -
TGTGCCAGCAGCCAGGGACAGCTAGAGGGAGAGACCCAGTACTTC CASSQGQLEGETQYF TRBD1 TRBJ2-5 TRBV4-2 once
TGTGCCAGCAGCCGGACCTCACGGGACATTTTCGAGCAGTACTTC CASSRTSRDIFEQYF - TRBJ2-7 TRBV6-5 once
TGCAGTGCCAGGACAGGGGAGACCCAGTACTTC CSARTGETQYF TRBD1 TRBJ2-5 TRBV20-1 -
TGTGCCGGAGGACAGGGGGGTTCTAAGGCTGAAGCTTTCTTT CAGGQGGSKAEAFF TRBD1 TRBJ1-1 TRBV2 few
TGTGCCTGGACAAGGAGGGGAGAAAAACTGTTTTTT CAWTRRGEKLFF - TRBJ1-4 TRBV30 -
TGTGCCAGCAGGACGGACGGAAAACTGTTTTTT CASRTDGKLFF - TRBJ1-4 TRBV6-4 -
TGTGCCAGTAGTAAAACAGGGAACACTGAAGCTTTCTTT CASSKTGNTEAFF - TRBJ1-1 TRBV19 -
TGTGCCAGCAGTTTCAGGGTGACGGAAAAACTGTTTTTT CASSFRVTEKLFF - TRBJ1-4 TRBV12-3/TRBV12-4 -
TGCGCCAGCAGCCGAGACTCCTACGAGCAGTACTTC CASSRDSYEQYF - TRBJ2-7 TRBV5-1 -
TGTGCCAGCAGCCAAGACACTAGCGGAAACACAGATACGCAGTATTTT CASSQDTSGNTDTQYF TRBD2 TRBJ2-3 TRBV3-1/TRBV3-2 -
TGCGCCAGCAGGCCAGGCGGCACGGCCTATGGCTACACCTTC CASRPGGTAYGYTF - TRBJ1-2 TRBV5-1 -
TGTGCCAGCAAGGGACAGGGTCCTGTCGGCTACACCTTC CASKGQGPVGYTF TRBD1 TRBJ1-2 TRBV2 -
TGTGCCAGTAGTCCCTCCCGGGGGTACTCCTACGAGCAGTACTTC CASSPSRGYSYEQYF - TRBJ2-7 TRBV19 -
TGCGCCAGCAGCTATCCGGGACAGGAGCAGTTCTTC CASSYPGQEQFF TRBD1 TRBJ2-1 TRBV4-1 -
TGCGCCAGCACCGAGGGAGTCCTAAAGGGGTACAAGACTGAAGCTTTCTTT CASTEGVLKGYKTEAFF - TRBJ1-1 TRBV10-1 -
TGTGCCAGTAGTCGGGACAGCGCCTCAAATATTGGGCGAGAGACCCAGTACTTC CASSRDSASNIGRETQYF TRBD1 TRBJ2-5 TRBV19 -
TGTGCCAGCAGCTTAGGTAGCGGGGGAGGGATGGAGACCCAGTACTTC CASSLGSGGGMETQYF TRBD2 TRBJ2-5 TRBV7-2 -
TGTGCCAGTAGCATGCGCTCGGATAATTCACCCCTCCACTTT CASSMRSDNSPLHF - TRBJ1-6 TRBV19 -
TGTGCCTGGAGTGCCCTATGGAGGCTGAACACTGAAGCTTTCTTT CAWSALWRLNTEAFF - TRBJ1-1 TRBV30 -
TGTGCCAGCAGCCCCCAACCCGGGGGAGAGACCCAGTACTTC CASSPQPGGETQYF - TRBJ2-5 TRBV3-1/TRBV3-2 -
TGTGCCAGCAAATTGGGTGTTAATTTCGGGGAGCTGTTTTTT CASKLGVNFGELFF - TRBJ2-2 TRBV27 -
TGCGCCAGCAGCCAAGGGCCTGGGACAGGAGTTTACGAGCAGTACTTC CASSQGPGTGVYEQYF TRBD1 TRBJ2-7 TRBV4-3 few
TGTGCCAGCAGTGAGACGGGACAGGTGAACACTGAAGCTTTCTTT CASSETGQVNTEAFF TRBD1 TRBJ1-1 TRBV2 -
TGTGCCAGCAGCTTAGATACGCCGGGCTACGAGCAGTACTTC CASSLDTPGYEQYF - TRBJ2-7 TRBV11-2 -
TGTGCCAGCAGCTTATGGGACTACCACTACACAGATACGCAGTATTTT CASSLWDYHYTDTQYF TRBD2 TRBJ2-3 TRBV7-2 -
TGTGCCAGCAGCTTGAGCATGGGGGTCAATGAGCAGTTCTTC CASSLSMGVNEQFF - TRBJ2-1 TRBV7-9 once
TGTGCCAGCAGTTACTCGCTGCGGACATCGGGCTACGAGCAGTACTTC CASSYSLRTSGYEQYF - TRBJ2-7 TRBV6-2/TRBV6-3 -
TGTGCCAGCAGAGTCTCTGGGGGGCTTTACACTGAAGCTTTCTTT CASRVSGGLYTEAFF - TRBJ1-1 TRBV6-4 -
TGCGCCAGCAGCTTGGGACAGGGCCCTGATGGCTACACCTTC CASSLGQGPDGYTF TRBD1 TRBJ1-2 TRBV5-1 -
TGCGCCAGCAAGTTGTCTGTTTTGGGACAGGGGGCCTACGAGCAGTACTTC CASKLSVLGQGAYEQYF TRBD1 TRBJ2-7 TRBV5-1 -
TGTGCCAGCAGCTTAGCTGGGACTAGCTTCGTATTCGGTCTGTTCTTC CASSLAGTSFVFGLFF TRBD2 TRBJ2-1 TRBV7-2 -
TGTGCCAGCATGGGGGCGGGTCCATGGTCTGGTGGCTACACCTTC CASMGAGPWSGGYTF - TRBJ1-2 TRBV2 few
TGTGCCAGCAGCCAAGGGGACGCAGGGACTGGGGCCAACGTCCTGACTTTC CASSQGDAGTGANVLTF - TRBJ2-6 TRBV3-1/TRBV3-2 few
TGTGCCAGCAGTAGGGGGAGCTCCTACGAGCAGTACTTC CASSRGSSYEQYF - TRBJ2-7 TRBV27 -